These 21 T cell receptor beta chains were all obtained from the same sample, sequenced in a study of blood T cell repertoires in COVID-19. Measured with immunoSEQ multiplex PCR; TCRdb has only the in-frame clones, and not every one. The repertoire consists of about 170,000 clones, with about 82% occurring once and the leading ten covering roughly 8.4%. The source material was peripheral blood. The receptors here all came from a woman aged 80 or older with COVID-19, enrolled during active disease.

This chain uses TRBV6-6 with TRBJ1-3; D perhaps matches TRBD1 (5 bases). Germline V CDR1 and CDR2: MNHNY, SVGAGI (reference sequence). Trimming took 6 bases from V and 1 from J, leaving 13 bases between them. The CDR3 loop spans 15 amino acids. The CDR3 here is CASRLLRGSGNTIYF. For the CDR3, the DNA is TGTGCCAGCAGGCTACTCCGGGGGTCTGGAAACACCATATATTTT.

The chain is built from TRBV20-1 and TRBJ2-3; 7 positions match TRBD1. The CDR3 is 15 residues long. With V trimmed by 3 bases and J by 9 bases, 15 bases remained unmatched. Germline CDR1 and CDR2: DFQATT and SNEGSKA (reference sequence). This CDR3 is CSASKGGFAGRTQYF. The CDR3 DNA reads as TGCAGTGCTAGTAAAGGGGGCTTCGCGGGCCGCACGCAGTATTTT.

This clone came up a few times. This chain connects TRBV29-1 to TRBJ2-7; D may be TRBD2 (6 bases). There are 12 residues in the CDR3. Germline lookup yields CDR1 SQVTM and CDR2 ANQGSEA. Between the trimmed V and J ends, which lost 6 bases and 4 bases, there was a span of 13 bases. CDR3 nucleotide sequence: TGCAGCGTAGCGGGCCCTTCTTACGAGCAGTACTTC. Amino acid sequence: CSVAGPSYEQYF.

This sequence joins TRBV6-5 and TRBJ1-2; D is unclear. Deletions cut 5 bases from V and 2 bases from J, with 9 bases between. The length of the CDR3 is 13 residues. Germline V gene data show CDR1 as MNHEY and CDR2 as SVGAGI. Written as DNA, the CDR3 is TGTGCCAGCAGTCAGGCAGCCAACTATGGCTACACCTTC. Its protein is CASSQAANYGYTF.

The chain couples TRBV19 to TRBJ2-5; 7 bases agree with TRBD1. In germline, CDR1 is LNHDA, CDR2 SQIVND (reference sequence). V lost 3 bases to trimming and J lost 4 bases; unmatched junction nucleotides: 14. The CDR3 covers 17 residues. CDR3 sequence (DNA): TGTGCCAGTAGTATTTCACAGGGGACCCTTATACCAGAGACCCAGTACTTC. This encodes CASSISQGTLIPETQYF.

This rearrangement joins TRBV21-1 to TRBJ2-7; the D call of TRBD2 is as the table states it, not checked on the DNA. TRBV21-1 counts as a pseudogene. The CDR3 covers 15 residues. DNA of the CDR3: TGTGCCAGCAGCTTAAGAGGGGGGGTGGTCGACGAGCAGTACTTC. Translation gives CASSLRGGVVDEQYF.

This clone was detected a few times. The V call is TRBV9, the J call TRBJ2-7; D is uncertain. Germline V gene lookup returns CDR1 SGDLS and CDR2 YYNGEE. V lost 0 bases and J 2 bases, leaving 9 bases between the germline ends. The CDR3 has 14 residues. In nucleotides, the CDR3 is TGTGCCAGCAGCGTAGGCTTCAGAACCTACGAGCAGTACTTC. Translation: CASSVGFRTYEQYF.

This chain uses TRBV9 with TRBJ2-1, with 7 bases fitting TRBD1. The CDR3 has 13 residues. V shed 5 bases, J shed 7 bases, and the junction held 6 bases outside the gene matches. Germline-derived CDR1 and CDR2 are SGDLS and YYNGEE. This chain's CDR3 is CASRGQGENEQFF. CDR3 bases: TGTGCCAGCAGAGGTCAGGGGGAAAATGAGCAGTTCTTC.

V and J are TRBV29-1 and TRBJ2-3, with unresolved D. Trimming took off 3 bases at V and 3 bases at J, with 7 bases between the two ends. The CDR3 extends over 12 amino acids. Looked up from germline, CDR1 is SQVTM and CDR2 is ANQGSEA. The CDR3 is CSVDIQTDTQYF. In nucleotides, the CDR3 is TGCAGCGTTGATATCCAGACAGATACGCAGTATTTT.

The chain carries TRBV18 and TRBJ2-6; D may be TRBD1 (5 bases). Deletions cut 3 bases from V and 2 bases from J, with 11 bases between. Germline assignment: CDR1 KGHSH and CDR2 LQKENI. CDR3 length equals 16 residues. CDR3 nucleotide sequence: TGTGCCAGCTCACCCCAGGGTTCGGCTGGGGCCAACGTCCTGACTTTC. Translated: CASSPQGSAGANVLTF.

This clone was seen once. The chain couples TRBV11-2 to TRBJ1-2; D perhaps matches TRBD1 (5 bases). CDR3 size: 14 residues. Germline V gives CDR1 SGHAT, CDR2 FQNNGV. The V end was cut by 3 bases, the J end by 5 bases, with 13 bases between. The CDR3 coding sequence is TGTGCCAGCAGCTTGACAGATCCAGGTTATGGCTACACCTTC. It is translated as CASSLTDPGYGYTF.

This clone was observed once. This chain uses TRBV7-9 with TRBJ1-1; D is unclear. The CDR3 has 14 residues. Germline CDR1 SEHNR, CDR2 FQNEAQ (reference sequence). The ends were cut back, 7 bases at V and 3 bases at J, with 15 bases in the middle. CDR3 protein: CASTDGGLDTEAFF. CDR3 coding DNA: TGTGCCAGCACCGACGGAGGGTTGGACACTGAAGCTTTCTTT.

The chain joins TRBV19 to TRBJ1-3; TRBD1 might be the D (6 bases). Trimming stripped 5 bases from V and 3 bases from J, with 14 bases between. Looked up from germline, CDR1 is LNHDA and CDR2 is SQIVND (reference sequence). CDR3 size: 15 residues. The CDR3: CASSDRSVGGNTIYF. The CDR3 DNA is TGTGCCAGTAGTGACAGGTCGGTGGGTGGAAACACCATATATTTT.

This chain joins TRBV2 and TRBJ2-7, with D unresolved. Germline V CDR1 and CDR2: SNHLY, FYNNEI. V lost 5 bases and J lost 1, with 12 bases in between. The CDR3 extends over 14 amino acids. Here the CDR3 DNA reads TGTGCCAGCAGTCCCCGGGTTACGTCCTACGAGCAGTACTTC. Amino acids: CASSPRVTSYEQYF.

The CDR3 loop is CASSLGGLYEQYF. CDR3 in DNA: TGTGCCAGCAGCTTGGGGGGGCTTTACGAGCAGTACTTC. The chain recombines TRBV5-6 with TRBJ2-7; tentative D call: TRBD1 (6 bases). V gave up 0 bases and J gave up 4 bases, with 8 bases separating them. Germline CDR1 is SGHDT and CDR2 is YYEEEE. The CDR3 is 13 amino acids.

The CDR3 loop is CASSEAFGSYNEQFF. CDR3 coding DNA: TGTGCCAGCAGTGAAGCGTTTGGCTCGTACAATGAGCAGTTCTTC. V and J are TRBV2 and TRBJ2-1, with D uncertain. V was pared by 0 bases and J by 4 bases, with 10 bases between. The CDR3 runs to 15 residues. Per germline, CDR1 SNHLY and CDR2 FYNNEI.

The rearrangement joins TRBV7-3 to TRBJ2-2; 8 bases match TRBD1. Germline V gene sequence: CDR1 SGHTA, CDR2 FQGTGA. The V segment lost 5 bases and the J segment 1 base; nucleotides outside the gene matches: 3. The CDR3 consists of 15 residues. CDR3 sequence reads: CASSKTGVNTGELFF. The CDR3 DNA is TGTGCCAGCAGCAAGACAGGGGTGAACACCGGGGAGCTGTTTTTT.

This clone was detected only a few times. The V gene is TRBV6-2 or TRBV6-3, the J gene TRBJ1-1, with D perhaps matching TRBD1 (6 bases). With 5 bases removed from V and 4 bases from J, the gap between germline ends came to 17 bases. This CDR3 region has 15 residues. Germline CDR1 reads MNHEY; CDR2 reads SVGEGT. Written as DNA, the CDR3 is TGTGCCAGCAGTACAGACAGGCGGATCGTCACTGAAGCTTTCTTT. Translated: CASSTDRRIVTEAFF.

The gene calls are TRBV5-1 and TRBJ2-5, with TRBD1 as a possible D gene (6 bases). V lost 3 bases to trimming and J lost 3 bases, with 15 bases between them. In germline, CDR1 is SGHRS, CDR2 YFSETQ. The CDR3 consists of 15 residues. The CDR3 spells CASSSKGGREETQYF. The CDR3 nucleotides are TGCGCCAGCAGCTCTAAAGGGGGAAGAGAAGAGACCCAGTACTTC.

This chain joins TRBV3-1 (or the pseudogene TRBV3-2) and TRBJ1-2, with TRBD1 identical over 7 bases. This CDR3 has 16 amino acids. V shed 2 bases and J 4 bases; nucleotides not matched to a gene: 10. The V gene's germline CDR1 is LGHDT and CDR2 YNNKEL (reference sequence). The DNA for the CDR3 is TGTGCCAGCAGCCAACTCCCCGGACAGGCCGGCTATGGCTACACCTTC. Translating it yields CASSQLPGQAGYGYTF.

This chain joins TRBV10-3 and TRBJ2-1; 8 bases match TRBD2. CDR1 ENHRY and CDR2 SYGVKD come from the germline V gene. The CDR3 length is 14 residues. After removal of 5 bases from V and 7 bases from J, the junction contained 7 bases not matched to a gene. Here the CDR3 reads CAISPRGAGNEQFF. CDR3 DNA sequence: TGTGCCATCAGTCCGCGGGGGGCAGGTAATGAGCAGTTCTTC.